The 2 T cell receptor beta chains below come from one sample, sequenced in a study of blood T cell repertoires in COVID-19. Profiling relied on immunoSEQ multiplex PCR, and the TCRdb table lists in-frame clones only, not all of them. Among about 440,000 clones listed, 87% were seen once. Material: PBMCs or T cells enriched from blood (not recorded which). The receptor source for this set is a woman aged 18-30 years with acute COVID-19.

J is TRBJ1-6 and V is TRBV7-9, with 7 bases lining up with TRBD1. J lost 6 bases, V lost 5 bases, and 7 bases had no gene match. The CDR3 consists of 15 residues. Germline assignment: CDR1 SEHNR and CDR2 FQNEAQ (reference sequence). This chain's CDR3 is CASSHRTGANSPLHF. CDR3 coding DNA: TGTGCCAGCAGCCATCGGACAGGTGCTAATTCACCCCTCCACTTT.

The CDR3 is CASRGQGANYGYTF. The CDR3 bases are TGTGCCAGCAGGGGACAGGGAGCGAACTATGGCTACACCTTC. The V and J genes are TRBV27 and TRBJ1-2; 9 bases agree with TRBD1. Looked up from germline, CDR1 is MNHEY and CDR2 is SMNVEV (reference sequence). V gave up 6 bases and J gave up 2 bases; unmatched junction bases: 4. CDR3 length equals 14 residues.